The TCR beta chain under discussion was sequenced for a study of tumor-infiltrating lymphocytes in primary liver carcinoma. Comment on this clonotype: A read error may be the cause here, since a much bigger clone is one base away.

The investigators made TCR beta cDNA from about 500 ng total RNA, using a constant-region primer. Slightly modified ARM-PCR served as the procedure for the TCR beta libraries. These libraries came from three rounds of nested multiplex PCR. In the first two PCR rounds, TRBV1-TRBV30 forward primers were paired with a C-beta reverse primer, and each round lasted roughly 9 cycles. TCRdb passed the multiplex PCR reads through MiXCR, listing each CDR3 protein once. Of roughly 55,000 distinct CDR3 sequences listed, less than 75% are singletons. It was from roughly 20-30 mg of unsorted bulk tissue that RNA and DNA were co-extracted. Germline V gene data show CDR1 as SGHRS and CDR2 as YFSETQ. The V segment lost 4 bases and the J segment 6 bases; nucleotides outside the gene matches: 6. This CDR3 comprises 16 residues.

Source material: liver tumor tissue from sampling region 2. As for subset: tumor region T2, inferior pole. The V call is TRBV5-1, the J call TRBJ2-2; 13 positions match TRBD2. The receptor was isolated from a man aged 40-49 years with primary liver carcinoma and hepatitis B virus infection. Here the CDR3 reads CASSEGLAGNAGELFF. The DNA for the CDR3 is TGCGCCAGCAGCGAGGGACTAGCGGGAAACGCCGGGGAGCTGTTTTTT.